One and the same sample provided the 25 T cell receptor beta chains below, sequenced in a study of blood T cell repertoires in COVID-19. This table comes from immunoSEQ multiplex PCR, and its TCRdb copy is limited to in-frame clones, with some not included. Among approximately 210,000 clones listed, more than 75% were seen once. The sequencing sample was made of PBMCs or T cells enriched from blood (not recorded which). These TCRs come from a man in his thirties or forties with acute COVID-19.

This sequence joins TRBV30 and TRBJ1-2, with a possible D match to TRBD1 (5 bases). The V end lost 5 bases, the J end lost 3 bases, and 13 bases lay between the germline ends. Germline V lookup: CDR1 GTSNPN, CDR2 SVGIG (reference sequence). The CDR3 has 13 amino acids. CDR3 in amino acids: CAWVEGRDYGYTF. CDR3 nucleotide sequence: TGTGCCTGGGTGGAGGGGCGGGACTATGGCTACACCTTC.

The chain joins TRBV7-9 to TRBJ2-5; D perhaps matches TRBD1 (5 bases). Trimming pared 3 bases from V and 1 base from J, leaving 9 bases between. Germline V lookup: CDR1 SEHNR, CDR2 FQNEAQ (reference sequence). CDR3 size: 14 residues. CDR3 sequence: CASSFGHSQETQYF. In DNA form, the CDR3 reads TGTGCCAGCAGCTTCGGACATTCCCAAGAGACCCAGTACTTC.

The V call is TRBV4-2, the J call TRBJ2-3, with 8 bases identical to TRBD2. This CDR3 is built from 16 residues. The V gene end was trimmed by 1 base and the J gene end by 0 bases; junction bases not matched to a gene: 3. Per germline, CDR1 LGHNA and CDR2 YNFKEQ. The CDR3 DNA is TGTGCCAGCAGCCAAGCGGAGCGGGGGAGCACAGATACGCAGTATTTT. This gives the protein CASSQAERGSTDTQYF.

V and J are TRBV6-5 and TRBJ2-3; 12 nucleotides agree with TRBD2. This CDR3 is 16 amino acids long. Germline loops: CDR1 MNHEY, CDR2 SVGAGI. The V and J ends lost 2 bases and 2 bases, in that order; junction bases with no gene match: 2. The CDR3 DNA reads TGTGCCAGCAGTTACGGACTAGCGGGATACACAGATACGCAGTATTTT. It specifies CASSYGLAGYTDTQYF.

The rearrangement joins TRBV6-5 to TRBJ1-1, with TRBD1 identical over 8 bases. The CDR3 has 14 amino acids. Germline V gene lookup returns CDR1 MNHEY and CDR2 SVGAGI. J lost 9 bases, V lost 6 bases, and 12 bases had no gene match. CDR3: CASSRTGPELKAFF. CDR3 sequence (DNA): TGTGCCAGCAGCCGGACAGGGCCCGAACTGAAAGCTTTCTTT.

The chain recombines TRBV9 with TRBJ2-3, with 7 bases that match TRBD1. The CDR3 contains 16 residues. Germline loops: CDR1 SGDLS, CDR2 YYNGEE. V was pared by 3 bases and J by 0 bases, with 7 bases of the junction left unmatched. The CDR3 here is CASSEWTGTSTDTQYF. In nucleotides, the CDR3 is TGTGCCAGCAGCGAGTGGACAGGAACTAGCACAGATACGCAGTATTTT. Supplemented by reference TRBV9 and TRBJ2-3, the full variable domain reads DSGVTQTPKHLITATGQRVTLRCSPRSGDLSVYWYQQSLDQGLQFLIQYYNGEERAKGNILERFSAQQFPDLHSELNLSSLELGDSALYFCASSEWTGTSTDTQYFGPGTRLTVL.

The chain is built from TRBV6-5 and TRBJ1-1; the match to TRBD1 covers 8 bases. V shed 6 bases, J shed 7 bases, and the junction held 1 base outside the gene matches. The V gene's germline CDR1 is MNHEY and CDR2 SVGAGI. This CDR3 contains 11 residues. This CDR3 is CASSGTGEAFF. The DNA for the CDR3 is TGTGCCAGCAGCGGGACAGGTGAAGCTTTCTTT.

This clone has more than one count but fewer than ten. The chain couples TRBV11-2 to TRBJ2-1; 11 bases are a match to TRBD2. The CDR3 is made up of 14 amino acids. The junction had 9 bases not matched to a gene; V was cut back by 5 bases and J by 12 bases. Germline V CDR1 and CDR2: SGHAT, FQNNGV. CDR3 protein: CASSLQTSGEGQFF. The DNA of the CDR3 is TGTGCCAGCAGCCTCCAGACTAGCGGGGAAGGGCAGTTCTTC. The full variable domain, its missing parts supplied by reference TRBV11-2 and TRBJ2-1, is EAGVAQSPRYKIIEKRQSVAFWCNPISGHATLYWYQQILGQGPKLLIQFQNNGVVDDSQLPKDRFSAERLKGVDSTLKIQPAKLEDSAVYLCASSLQTSGEGQFFGPGTRLTVL.

The V and J genes are TRBV27 and TRBJ2-5, with 7 bases aligning to TRBD1. V lost 2 bases and J lost 3; bases outside the gene matches: 9. CDR3 length: 16 residues. Germline-derived CDR1 and CDR2 are MNHEY and SMNVEV (reference sequence). For the CDR3, the DNA is TGTGCCAGCAGTTTAAGTATCGGCAGGGGGAAAGAGACCCAGTACTTC. It translates to CASSLSIGRGKETQYF.

The chain joins TRBV6-1 to TRBJ1-2, with 11 positions matching TRBD1. Germline CDR1 reads MNHNS; CDR2 reads SASEGT. The V segment lost 2 bases and the J segment 8 bases; nucleotides outside the gene matches: 10. This CDR3 has 16 amino acids. Here the CDR3 reads CASSEFLPDRGQGYTF. Written as DNA, the CDR3 is TGTGCCAGCAGTGAATTTTTACCGGACAGGGGGCAAGGCTACACCTTC.

This clone showed up just once. This chain uses TRBV12-3 or TRBV12-4 with TRBJ1-6; TRBD1 agrees at 7 bases. The CDR3 loop spans 12 amino acids. Trimming removed 3 bases from V and 14 bases from J; junction bases left unmatched: 4. CDR3 amino acids: CASSLTGKALHF. CDR3 sequence (DNA): TGTGCCAGCAGTTTGACAGGGAAGGCCCTCCACTTT.

The chain links TRBV9 to TRBJ2-5; tentatively, D is TRBD1 (5 bases). Trimming took off 4 bases at V and 5 bases at J, with 15 bases between the two ends. This CDR3 has 14 residues. Germline V gene sequence: CDR1 SGDLS, CDR2 YYNGEE. CDR3 region: CASSSQKGFETQYF. The DNA for the CDR3 is TGTGCCAGCAGCTCTCAGAAGGGGTTTGAGACCCAGTACTTC.

The V call is TRBV28, the J call TRBJ1-5; 10 nucleotides match TRBD1. The CDR3 consists of 14 residues. V dropped 10 bases and J dropped 6; count of bases not matched to a gene: 9. Germline V gives CDR1 MDHEN, CDR2 SYDVKM. Here the CDR3 reads CATYGQGVAQPQHF. The CDR3 region has the DNA TGTGCCACCTATGGACAGGGGGTGGCTCAGCCCCAGCATTTT.

J is TRBJ2-3 and V is TRBV6-5; D is possibly TRBD2 (6 bases). Trimming removed 6 bases from V and 0 bases from J, with 13 bases in between. CDR1 MNHEY and CDR2 SVGAGI come from the germline V gene. The CDR3 is 15 amino acids. Written as DNA, the CDR3 is TGTGCCAGCAGCTCCCAGCGGGTGAGCACAGATACGCAGTATTTT. Translating gives CASSSQRVSTDTQYF.

The chain has TRBV5-6 and TRBJ1-2, with 11 bases aligning to TRBD1. V gave up 0 bases and J gave up 8 bases; unmatched junction bases: 3. This CDR3 is built from 14 residues. Per the germline V gene, CDR1 is SGHDT and CDR2 is YYEEEE. As DNA, the CDR3 is TGTGCCAGCAGCTTGGGGACAGGGGGCGCGGGCTACACCTTC. Translation: CASSLGTGGAGYTF. Full variable domain (remainder filled in from reference TRBV5-6 and TRBJ1-2): DAGVTQSPTHLIKTRGQQVTLRCSPKSGHDTVSWYQQALGQGPQFIFQYYEEEERQRGNFPDRFSGHQFPNYSSELNVNALLLGDSALYLCASSLGTGGAGYTFGSGTRLTVV.

The chain recombines TRBV6-1 with TRBJ1-2; unclear D gene. CDR3 length: 16 amino acids. V lost 3 bases, J lost 5 bases, and 19 bases lay in between. Germline V gene sequence: CDR1 MNHNS, CDR2 SASEGT. The CDR3 DNA follows: TGTGCCAGCAGTGACCGACAAAGCCCTATGAATTATGGCTACACCTTC. Translating it yields CASSDRQSPMNYGYTF.

The chain has TRBV30 and TRBJ1-2, with D perhaps matching TRBD1 (6 bases). Germline V gives CDR1 GTSNPN, CDR2 SVGIG (reference sequence). The CDR3 loop spans 16 amino acids. The germline V and J ends were trimmed by 2 bases and 4 bases, with 20 bases remaining between them. CDR3 sequence: CAWSISGHGFGYGYTF. In nucleotides, the CDR3 is TGTGCCTGGAGTATTTCGGGACACGGATTTGGCTATGGCTACACCTTC.

The rearrangement joins TRBV12-3 or TRBV12-4 to TRBJ1-2, with D hard to call. This CDR3 has 13 amino acids. V lost 2 bases, J lost 8 bases, and 12 bases lay in between. The CDR3 loop is CASSLSVTSGYTF. The CDR3 bases are TGTGCCAGCAGTTTATCCGTGACATCCGGCTACACCTTC.

This chain links TRBV6-2 or TRBV6-3 with TRBJ2-5, with 15 positions matching TRBD2. V lost 4 bases, J lost 4 bases, and 1 base stayed unmatched. CDR1 MNHEY and CDR2 SVGEGT come from the germline V gene. The CDR3 runs 15 residues. The CDR3 nucleotides read TGTGCCAGCAGTTGGACTAGCGGGGGGGCAGAGACCCAGTACTTC. Translated: CASSWTSGGAETQYF.

The CDR3 is CASSFLAGGRDTQYF. The CDR3 nucleotides read TGTGCCAGCAGTTTCCTAGCGGGGGGGCGGGATACGCAGTATTTT. V gene TRBV6-5 combines with J gene TRBJ2-3; TRBD2 aligns across 12 bases. Per the germline V gene, CDR1 is MNHEY and CDR2 is SVGAGI. The length of the CDR3 is 15 residues. J was trimmed by 6 bases and V by 4 bases; bases with no gene match: 5.

The chain combines TRBV29-1 with TRBJ1-2; the D gene is possibly TRBD1 (5 bases). CDR3 length: 13 residues. The V end was cut by 2 bases, the J end by 6 bases, with 13 bases between. Germline CDR1 reads SQVTM; CDR2 reads ANQGSEA. This CDR3 is CSVEYFRGDGYTF. The CDR3 DNA sequence: TGCAGCGTTGAATATTTTCGGGGGGATGGCTACACCTTC.

The chain uses TRBV27 and TRBJ1-5, with 9 bases that match TRBD1. Trimming cost V 6 bases and J 3 bases; bases outside gene matches: 3. The germline CDR1 and CDR2 sequences are MNHEY and SMNVEV (reference sequence). This CDR3 has 14 amino acids. CDR3: CASRLQGANQPQHF. The CDR3 nucleotides read TGTGCCAGCAGATTACAGGGGGCCAATCAGCCCCAGCATTTT.

This chain connects TRBV19 to TRBJ1-5; tentative D call: TRBD1 (5 bases). V shed 7 bases and J shed 0 bases, with 13 bases lying between them. The CDR3 contains 15 residues. The germline V gene has CDR1 LNHDA and CDR2 SQIVND (reference sequence). CDR3 in amino acids: CASTEMDNSNQPQHF. The CDR3 DNA is TGTGCCAGTACGGAGATGGACAATAGCAATCAGCCCCAGCATTTT.

This chain joins TRBV25-1 and TRBJ1-2, with D tentatively TRBD1 (5 bases). The V gene lost 0 bases and the J gene lost 8 bases, with 10 bases spanning the gap. This CDR3 is 13 amino acids long. Germline V gene data show CDR1 as MGHDK and CDR2 as SYGVNS. The CDR3 DNA sequence: TGTGCCAGCAGTGAATATCGGGGGGACGGCTACACCTTC. Residues: CASSEYRGDGYTF.

The CDR3 reads CASSLGQDRVSGYTF. Here the CDR3 DNA reads TGCGCCAGCAGCTTGGGACAGGACAGGGTTTCTGGCTACACCTTC. This chain uses TRBV5-1 with TRBJ1-2; 8 bases agree with TRBD1. After removal of 0 bases from V and 7 bases from J, the junction contained 8 bases not matched to a gene. This CDR3 region has 15 residues. CDR1 SGHRS and CDR2 YFSETQ come from the germline V gene.